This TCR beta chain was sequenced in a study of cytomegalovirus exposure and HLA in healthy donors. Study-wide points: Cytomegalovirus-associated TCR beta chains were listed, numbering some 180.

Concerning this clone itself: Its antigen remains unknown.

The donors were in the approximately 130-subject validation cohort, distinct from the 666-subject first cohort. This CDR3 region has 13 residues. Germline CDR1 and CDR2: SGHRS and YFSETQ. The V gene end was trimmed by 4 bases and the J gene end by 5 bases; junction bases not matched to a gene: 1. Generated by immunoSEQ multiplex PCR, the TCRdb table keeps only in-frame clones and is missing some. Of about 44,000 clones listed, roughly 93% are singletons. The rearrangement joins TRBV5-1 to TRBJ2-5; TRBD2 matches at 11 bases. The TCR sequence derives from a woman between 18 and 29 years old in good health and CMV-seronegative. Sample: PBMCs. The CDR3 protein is CASSPSGRETQYF. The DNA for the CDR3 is TGCGCCAGCAGCCCTAGCGGGAGGGAGACCCAGTACTTC.